This T cell receptor (beta chain) was found in a study of blood T cell repertoires in COVID-19. The overall study: T cells, B-cell-depleted T cells, or PBMCs provided the cDNA or gDNA that served as material.

As originally analysed: The authors estimated nucleated cell counts from reference gene primer amplification. Assay: immunoSEQ multiplex PCR; the TCRdb copy retains only in-frame clones and omits some. Clone size and V and J calls were adopted from that table, with D and trimming inferred from the DNA. Of approximately 70,000 clones listed, roughly 86% were seen once; the top ten hold around 12%. The clonotype was recovered from a woman aged 60-70 years with acute or convalescent COVID-19. The specimen sequenced was peripheral blood.

The CDR3 sequence: CGARGTGELFF. The CDR3 DNA is TGTGGAGCGCGGGGCACCGGGGAGCTGTTTTTT. This sequence joins TRBV28 and TRBJ2-2, with a weak D call TRBD2 (6 bases). In germline, CDR1 is MDHEN, CDR2 SYDVKM. This CDR3 has 11 residues. The full variable domain, in which reference TRBV28 and TRBJ2-2 provide the parts outside the CDR3, is DVKVTQSSRYLVKRTGEKVFLECVQDMDHENMFWYRQDPGLGLRLIYFSYDVKMKEKGDIPEGYSVSREKKERFSLILESASTNQTSMYLCGARGTGELFFGEGSRLTVL.